This TCR beta chain was captured by sequencing in a study of blood T cell repertoires in COVID-19. For the study at large: Samples taken during acute and convalescent COVID-19 were collected in the United States, Italy and Spain. T cells, B-cell-depleted T cells, or PBMCs supplied cDNA or gDNA.

CDR1 is SGHAT and CDR2 is FQNNGV in the germline V gene. This CDR3 is built from 15 residues. J gave up 7 bases and V 2 bases, and 6 bases lay outside the gene matches. Methods used by the authors: Amplification from reference gene primers served as the basis for estimated nucleated cell counts. Some clones are missing from TCRdb's copy, which holds only in-frame ones; the method was immunoSEQ multiplex PCR. The V and J calls and the clone size are those of that table, but D and trimming were determined from the DNA. The sample carries roughly 120,000 clones, roughly 90% recorded once. The TCR originated in a man in his 70s who had recovered from COVID-19. The sequenced sample was peripheral blood. The rearrangement uses TRBV11-2 and TRBJ2-3; TRBD2 matches 10 bases. CDR3 nucleotide sequence: TGTGCCAGCAGCTTAAGCCTAGCGGGAGAAAATACGCAGTATTTT. Its protein is CASSLSLAGENTQYF.